This T cell receptor beta chain was retrieved from a study of blood T cells in healthy people across ages. Combining a sample-barcoded 5' primer with a J-beta primer mix, a second PCR ran for roughly 7 to 12 cycles. TCRdb itself ran the 5' RACE reads through MiXCR, one entry per CDR3 protein. The sample carries hundreds of thousands of distinct CDR3 sequences, under 40% recorded once. The CDR3 totals 18 residues. The germline gives CDR1 SEHNR, CDR2 FQNEAQ (reference sequence). A word on this clonotype: No antigen is known for it. At one of its ends the junction is not consistent with the germline gene, which may arise from a read error.

Whole-study results and caveats: Relative to aged donors, long-lived donors carried more naive CD4+ cells and displayed higher diversity.

Caucasian individuals from Russia who were healthy and aged roughly 6 to 95 acted as donors. Sequenced: blood. The receptor was isolated from a man between 18 and 29 years old in good health. The V call is TRBV7-9, the J call TRBJ2-1; unclear D gene. The assigned J gene may be wrong: the sequence end matches TRBJ2-7 better. CDR3 sequence (DNA): TGCACCAGCAGCTTAATGACCGGCAGCATTGACACCTACAATGAGCAGTACTTC. It specifies CTSSLMTGSIDTYNEQYF.